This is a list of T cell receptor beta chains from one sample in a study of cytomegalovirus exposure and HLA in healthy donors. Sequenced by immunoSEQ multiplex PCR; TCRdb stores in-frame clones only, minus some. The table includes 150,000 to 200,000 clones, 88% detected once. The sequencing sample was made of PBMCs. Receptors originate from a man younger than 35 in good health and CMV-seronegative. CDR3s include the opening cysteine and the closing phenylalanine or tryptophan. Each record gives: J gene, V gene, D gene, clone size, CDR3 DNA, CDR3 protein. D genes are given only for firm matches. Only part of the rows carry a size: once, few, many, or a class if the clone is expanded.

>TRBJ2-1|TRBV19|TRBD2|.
TGTGCCAGTAGTGCGGGAGGTGGCGACAATGAGCAGTTCTTC
CASSAGGGDNEQFF
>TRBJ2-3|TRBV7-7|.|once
TGTGCTAGCAGCTCGGACTCCACAGATACGCAGTATTTT
CASSSDSTDTQYF
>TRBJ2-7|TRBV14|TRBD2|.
TGTGCCAGCGCTCCAGCTAGCGGCTCCTACGAGCAGTACTTC
CASAPASGSYEQYF
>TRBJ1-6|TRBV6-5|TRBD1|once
TGTGCCAGCAGTCAGACAGGGCCGAATTCACCCCTCCACTTT
CASSQTGPNSPLHF
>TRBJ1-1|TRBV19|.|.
TGTGCCAGTAACTATGGGGCTAGTCCCACTGAAGCTTTCTTT
CASNYGASPTEAFF
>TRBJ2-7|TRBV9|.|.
TGTGCCAGCAGCGTAATGGGGCCTCTCTACGAGCAGTACTTC
CASSVMGPLYEQYF
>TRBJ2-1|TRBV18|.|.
TGTGCCAGCTCACCAGGAACAGGGGAGCAGTTCTTC
CASSPGTGEQFF
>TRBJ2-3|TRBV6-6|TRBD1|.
TGTGCCAGCAGTTTGGGACAGCGAATAGCCACAGATACGCAGTATTTT
CASSLGQRIATDTQYF
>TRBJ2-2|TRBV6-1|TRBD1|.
TGTGCCAGCAGGCCGGGACAGGGGGCTCGGGAGCTGTTTTTT
CASRPGQGARELFF
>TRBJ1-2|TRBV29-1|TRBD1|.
TGCAGCGTTCGGCAGGGGGCTGGTGGCTACACCTTC
CSVRQGAGGYTF
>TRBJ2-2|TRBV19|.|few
TGTGCCAGTACTGTAGGCGCGGTCGGGGAGCTGTTTTTT
CASTVGAVGELFF
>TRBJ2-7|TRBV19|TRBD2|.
TGTGCCAGTAGTACCCTAGCGGGAGAACTAGTCGAGCAGTACTTC
CASSTLAGELVEQYF
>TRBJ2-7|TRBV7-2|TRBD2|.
TGTGCCAGCAGCACACTAGCGGGAGTAACCTACGAGCAGTACTTC
CASSTLAGVTYEQYF
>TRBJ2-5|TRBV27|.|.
TGTGCCAGCAGTCCTAGACGGAACCAAGAGACCCAGTACTTC
CASSPRRNQETQYF
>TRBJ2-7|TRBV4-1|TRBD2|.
TGCGCCAGCAGCCAAGGGGGTGCTAGCGGGAGTTACGAGCAGTACTTC
CASSQGGASGSYEQYF
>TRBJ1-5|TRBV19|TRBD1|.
TGTGCCAGTTTTCCGGGACAGGGGGCGGGTCAGCCCCAGCATTTT
CASFPGQGAGQPQHF
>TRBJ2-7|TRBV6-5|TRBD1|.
TGTGCCAGCAGTCAGCGGGACAGGGTTCCCTACGAGCAGTACTTC
CASSQRDRVPYEQYF
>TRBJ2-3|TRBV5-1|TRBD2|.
TGCGCCAGCAGCGGCGGGGGGCGCACAGATACGCAGTATTTT
CASSGGGRTDTQYF
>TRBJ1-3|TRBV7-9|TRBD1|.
TGTGCCAGCAGACTACAGGGGCCAGGAAACACCATATATTTT
CASRLQGPGNTIYF
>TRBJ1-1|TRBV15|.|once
TGTGCCACCAGCAGAGATAGCCAGCTAAACACTGAAGCTTTCTTT
CATSRDSQLNTEAFF
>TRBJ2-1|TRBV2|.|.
TGTGCCAGCCGGGTTGGGGGCATCGATGAGCAGTTCTTC
CASRVGGIDEQFF
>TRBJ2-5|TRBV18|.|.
TGTGCCAGCTCACCAAGCGGCTTCGAGACCCAGTACTTC
CASSPSGFETQYF